This T cell receptor (beta chain) was sequenced in a study of monozygotic twins with inflammatory bowel disease. Study conclusions and caveats: The inverse Simpson measure of TCRbeta diversity was lower in IBD patients than in healthy co-twins.

For each CDR3 protein, TCRdb gives one entry from its re-call of the 5' RACE reads, without DNA. The listing records fewer than 200,000 distinct CDR3 sequences. The CDR3 length is 14 residues. Germline V CDR1 and CDR2: DFQATT, SNEGSKA (reference sequence). In regard to this clonotype: Its target is not known.

The chain recombines TRBV20-1 with TRBJ1-1. Sequenced input: blood. This TCR came from a human donor with ulcerative colitis or Crohn's disease, or a healthy co-twin of an affected twin (not recorded which). The CDR3 reads CSSQGSRGNTEAFF.